Presented here are 3 T cell receptor beta chains from one specimen sequenced in a study of vaccination and CD4 T cells after COVID-19. CD4+ T cells that had been cultured provided DNA sequenced with the Oncomine TCR Beta short-read assay. TCRdb re-analysed the PCR reads in MiXCR, keeping a single row per CDR3 protein. The sample consists of about 18,000 distinct CDR3 sequences, around 70% of them appearing once. The sample's treatment: approximately 11-day PBMC culture with coronavirus spike peptide pools or control peptides (ViraFEST assay). Their antigen targets remain unknown. Sequencing was performed on CD4+ T cells from blood, cultured in vitro. The receptors here all came from a human donor who had recovered from COVID-19.

The chain recombines TRBV27 with TRBJ2-7; 7 bases are shared with TRBD1. Trimming at V came to 3 bases and at J to 2 bases, leaving 7 bases not matched to a gene. The CDR3 has 15 residues. Germline CDR1 is MNHEY and CDR2 is SMNVEV (reference sequence). The chain's CDR3 is CASSFRGLRAYEQYF. For the CDR3, the DNA is TGTGCCAGCAGTTTTAGGGGGCTACGGGCCTACGAGCAGTACTTC.

The V and J genes are TRBV29-1 and TRBJ2-5, with D maybe TRBD1 (6 bases). The CDR3 sequence is 13 residues long. Germline V gene lookup returns CDR1 SQVTM and CDR2 ANQGSEA. Trimming took 6 bases from V and 3 from J, leaving 14 bases between them. As DNA, the CDR3 is TGCAGCGTGTCCTACCAGGGGAAAGAGACCCAGTACTTC. Amino acids: CSVSYQGKETQYF. Supplemented by reference TRBV29-1 and TRBJ2-5, the full variable domain reads SAVISQKPSRDICQRGTSLTIQCQVDSQVTMMFWYRQQPGQSLTLIATANQGSEATYESGFVIDKFPISRPNLTFSTLTVSNMSPEDSSIYLCSVSYQGKETQYFGPGTRLLVL.

This sequence joins TRBV7-8 and TRBJ2-2; TRBD1 aligns across 9 bases. There are 15 residues in the CDR3. Germline V CDR1 and CDR2: SGHVS, FQNEAQ. The V gene end was trimmed by 0 bases and the J gene end by 5 bases; junction bases not matched to a gene: 1. The chain's CDR3 is CASSLAGQGTGELFF. CDR3 nucleotide sequence: TGTGCCAGCAGCTTAGCGGGACAGGGAACCGGGGAGCTGTTTTTT.